These T cell receptor beta chains were read from a single sample in a study of blood T cell repertoires in COVID-19. Sequencing was performed with immunoSEQ multiplex PCR; in TCRdb, only in-frame clones are kept and a portion is missing. Seen here are over 45,000 clones, about nine tenths observed once, and the top ten hold about 7.3%. The specimen was peripheral blood. The receptor set was obtained from an older woman with active or convalescent COVID-19. Each CDR3 is given without its conserved first and last residue. The order of the fields is clone size, CDR3 length, V gene, CDR3 protein. The listing skips clone size in some rows; elsewhere it reads once, few, many or a size class.

NA,13,TRBV6-5,ASRKDTGTGVGYT
few,14,TRBV28,ASSLWAPRTDSPLH
once,14,TRBV3-1/TRBV3-2,ASSQEWDSSYNEQF
NA,13,TRBV5-1,ASSLDKRRAYEQY
NA,11,TRBV2,ASQESGYNEQF
NA,13,TRBV6-5,ASRPGQLSSYEQY
NA,12,TRBV2,ASNRGTENQPQH
NA,11,TRBV12-3/TRBV12-4,ASSLNRVYEQY
NA,11,TRBV5-6,ASSLAGRQPQH
few,9,TRBV28,ASSLNQPQH
NA,17,TRBV5-5,ASSPKGGRIERSTDTQY
NA,13,TRBV18,ASSPVARQTYGYT
NA,12,TRBV27,ASSLSGTGGGYT
NA,11,TRBV3-1/TRBV3-2,ASSGQGEYTQY
NA,13,TRBV6-5,ASSYSNFMNTEAF
NA,13,TRBV19,ASKFADSSGNTIY
NA,15,TRBV18,ASSPGQHIVPTDEQY
NA,11,TRBV6-5,ASRPNRGQPQH
NA,12,TRBV2,ASTPSGSSYEQY
NA,12,TRBV29-1,SGGGGRGNTEAF
NA,9,TRBV10-3,ATREGREAF
NA,12,TRBV10-3,AITEGQGVGELF
once,11,TRBV10-3,AITPDSSYGYT
NA,13,TRBV7-2,ATTQRGGGTGELF
NA,12,TRBV29-1,SATPSYSGNTIY
NA,13,TRBV27,ASSLTWVVDQPQH
NA,14,TRBV13,ASSLGRAGGYQPQH
once,10,TRBV5-1,ASSLDGFEAF
NA,13,TRBV6-5,ASTWDRVGNQPQH
NA,17,TRBV5-5,ASSLEGQGVRLPNEKLF
once,13,TRBV16,ASSQLVQGRDGYT
NA,14,TRBV11-2,ASSVSGTESTDTQY
NA,11,TRBV6-5,ASSLGQNYGYT
NA,11,TRBV10-3,AISERAGYEQY
NA,11,TRBV29-1,SVLHRGNTEAF